These 18 T cell receptor beta chains originate from one sample sequenced in a study of OX40 agonist ivuxolimab in advanced cancers. Sequenced by immunoSEQ multiplex PCR; TCRdb stores in-frame clones only, minus some. The data contain about 36,000 clones, around 77% of them seen just once; the ten biggest clones take up 21%. The sample in question was CD4+ or CD8+ T cells sorted from blood, obtained in a trial of the OX40 agonist ivuxolimab. The receptors shown here come from an adult with an advanced solid tumor such as melanoma, head and neck, liver or kidney cancer.

This CDR3 is CASSSGQANQPQHF. The CDR3, as DNA: TGTGCCAGCAGCTCAGGACAGGCGAATCAGCCCCAGCATTTT. The chain is built from TRBV7-8 and TRBJ1-5; 7 nucleotides match TRBD1. The CDR3 has 14 residues. Losses at the gene ends were 4 bases for V and 4 bases for J; bases not matched to a gene: 4. CDR1 is SGHVS, CDR2 FQNEAQ, per germline.

This clone qualifies as medium-sized. Different DNA sequences within this sample yield the same CDR3. The chain employs TRBV25-1 and TRBJ1-1, with D possibly TRBD1 on 6 matching bases. Trimming removed 8 bases at V and 3 bases at J, with 13 bases between. The germline gives CDR1 MGHDK, CDR2 SYGVNS. This CDR3 has 13 residues. CDR3 amino acids: CASRRGGYTEAFF. In nucleotides, the CDR3 is TGTGCCAGCCGACGGGGGGGCTACACTGAAGCTTTCTTT.

This clone is labeled as medium-sized. The chain joins TRBV7-8 to TRBJ2-2; D might be TRBD1 or TRBD2, each matching 5 bases. Looked up from germline, CDR1 is SGHVS and CDR2 is FQNEAQ. CDR3 size: 14 residues. Trimming shortened V by 5 bases and J by 6 bases, and 13 bases separated the two germline ends. CDR3 loop: CASSRKMGAGELFF. CDR3 DNA sequence: TGTGCCAGCAGCCGTAAGATGGGGGCCGGGGAGCTGTTTTTT.

This clone was recorded a few times. The chain combines TRBV2 with TRBJ1-2; 8 bases match TRBD1. The CDR3 has 14 amino acids. The junction had 8 bases not matched to a gene; V was cut back by 3 bases and J by 8 bases. Looked up from germline, CDR1 is SNHLY and CDR2 is FYNNEI. The CDR3 nucleotides read TGTGCCAGCAGTGAGGAGCAGGGGGCACGAGGCTACACCTTC. Amino acid sequence: CASSEEQGARGYTF.

The chain links TRBV4-1 to TRBJ2-4; D is ambiguous. The CDR3 loop spans 11 amino acids. Germline CDR1 MGHRA, CDR2 YSYEKL. V lost 1 base and J 6 bases, leaving 1 base between the germline ends. The CDR3, as DNA: TGCGCCAGCAGCCAAGGAAACATTCAGTACTTC. Protein product: CASSQGNIQYF.

The chain couples TRBV9 to TRBJ2-1; 10 bases match TRBD2. J lost 8 bases, V lost 4 bases, and 9 bases had no gene match. Per germline, CDR1 SGDLS and CDR2 YYNGEE. The CDR3 has 15 amino acids. CDR3 amino acids: CASSSVGLAFDEQFF. Here the CDR3 DNA reads TGTGCCAGCAGCTCCGTGGGACTAGCGTTCGATGAGCAGTTCTTC.

V gene TRBV6-5 combines with J gene TRBJ1-1; 7 bases agree with TRBD1. CDR3 length equals 14 residues. Germline loops: CDR1 MNHEY, CDR2 SVGAGI. V was clipped by 6 bases and J by 6 bases; unmatched bases: 10. The CDR3, as DNA: TGTGCCAGCAGCCCAGTACAGGGGCTGTCTGAAGCTTTCTTT. This codes for CASSPVQGLSEAFF.

V and J are TRBV9 and TRBJ2-5, with D uncertain. This CDR3 has 17 residues. V was cut by 0 bases and J by 0 bases, with 15 bases left in between. Germline V gene sequence: CDR1 SGDLS, CDR2 YYNGEE. CDR3 bases: TGTGCCAGCAGCGTAGCTGGGCATCCGACGTACCAAGAGACCCAGTACTTC. Its protein product is CASSVAGHPTYQETQYF.

This clone was picked up one time. The chain couples TRBV6-5 to TRBJ2-2, with 7 bases fitting TRBD2. The CDR3 consists of 14 residues. The germline CDR1 and CDR2 sequences are MNHEY and SVGAGI. Losses at the gene ends were 2 bases for V and 5 bases for J; bases not matched to a gene: 2. CDR3 loop: CASSYGGGTGELFF. The CDR3 bases are TGTGCCAGCAGTTACGGGGGGGGAACCGGGGAGCTGTTTTTT.

The DNA of the CDR3 is TGTGCCAGCAGGACAAACCGGGACAGGGACTACGAGCAGTACTTC. Protein: CASRTNRDRDYEQYF. This sequence joins TRBV2 and TRBJ2-7; 9 bases are a match to TRBD1. There are 15 residues in the CDR3. The trim removed 6 bases at V and 3 bases at J, leaving 9 bases unmatched. Per germline, CDR1 SNHLY and CDR2 FYNNEI. The full variable domain, rest sourced from reference TRBV2 and TRBJ2-7, is EPEVTQTPSHQVTQMGQEVILRCVPISNHLYFYWYRQILGQKVEFLVSFYNNEISEKSEIFDDQFSVERPDGSNFTLKIRSTKLEDSAMYFCASRTNRDRDYEQYFGPGTRLTVT.

This clone was recorded only once. The chain joins TRBV7-9 to TRBJ2-1; D ambiguous. There are 16 residues in the CDR3. Deletions cut 3 bases from V and 4 bases from J, with 16 bases between. Germline CDR1 and CDR2: SEHNR and FQNEAQ (reference sequence). CDR3: CASSFFSGFRYNEQFF. CDR3 sequence (DNA): TGTGCCAGCAGCTTTTTTTCTGGCTTTAGGTACAATGAGCAGTTCTTC. Filled out from reference TRBV7-9 and TRBJ2-1, the complete variable domain reads DTGVSQNPRHKITKRGQNVTFRCDPISEHNRLYWYRQTLGQGPEFLTYFQNEAQLEKSRLLSDRFSAERPKGSFSTLEIQRTEQGDSAMYLCASSFFSGFRYNEQFFGPGTRLTVL.

The chain couples TRBV4-1 to TRBJ2-7; TRBD1 might be the D (5 bases). With 6 bases removed from V and 3 bases from J, the gap between germline ends came to 18 bases. Germline V gives CDR1 MGHRA, CDR2 YSYEKL. CDR3 length: 15 residues. The CDR3 sequence: CASSQLTATYYEQYF. The CDR3 DNA reads as TGCGCCAGCAGTCAGCTGACAGCGACCTACTACGAGCAGTACTTC.

Regarding this clone: This specimen includes other DNA sequences encoding the same CDR3. The genes are TRBV2 and TRBJ1-1; D gene uncertain. From germline, CDR1 is SNHLY and CDR2 FYNNEI. V dropped 6 bases and J dropped 2 bases, with 4 bases sitting between them. The CDR3 extends over 11 amino acids. The DNA of the CDR3 is TGTGCCAGCAGCTCAAACACTGAAGCTTTCTTT. This codes for CASSSNTEAFF.

This clone appeared once. The CDR3 loop is CASSYSGQLFF. In DNA form, the CDR3 reads TGTGCCAGCAGTTACTCGGGACAGCTGTTTTTT. The chain uses TRBV6-5 and TRBJ1-4; 7 bases are a match to TRBD1. The CDR3 is 11 residues long. V shed 0 bases, J shed 14 bases, and the junction held 0 bases outside the gene matches. Germline CDR1 and CDR2: MNHEY and SVGAGI.

The J gene is TRBJ2-7, the V gene TRBV11-2; D gene unclear. The germline CDR1 and CDR2 sequences are SGHAT and FQNNGV. The germline V and J ends were trimmed by 1 base and 7 bases, with 11 bases remaining between them. This CDR3 has 13 amino acids. This CDR3 reads CASSLVIRAEQYF. The CDR3 DNA follows: TGTGCCAGCAGCTTAGTAATTCGGGCGGAGCAGTACTTC. Full variable domain (remainder filled in from reference TRBV11-2 and TRBJ2-7): EAGVAQSPRYKIIEKRQSVAFWCNPISGHATLYWYQQILGQGPKLLIQFQNNGVVDDSQLPKDRFSAERLKGVDSTLKIQPAKLEDSAVYLCASSLVIRAEQYFGPGTRLTVT.

This chain links TRBV2 with TRBJ1-5, with D unresolved. Trimming shortened V by 5 bases and J by 1 base, and 6 bases separated the two germline ends. CDR3 length: 13 residues. Germline V gives CDR1 SNHLY, CDR2 FYNNEI. CDR3 DNA sequence: TGTGCCAGCAGTTACGGAAGCAATCAGCCCCAGCATTTT. This sequence encodes CASSYGSNQPQHF.

The chain uses TRBV9 and TRBJ2-1, with TRBD2 as a possible D gene (6 bases). The CDR3 is made up of 17 amino acids. In germline, CDR1 is SGDLS, CDR2 YYNGEE. V was shortened by 0 bases and J by 7 bases, with 20 bases between the two germline ends. In nucleotides, the CDR3 is TGTGCCAGCAGCGTAGGCGTGGGACTTACCGCGGTTAATGAGCAGTTCTTC. It translates to CASSVGVGLTAVNEQFF.

The V call is TRBV5-8, the J call TRBJ1-5; 9 bases map to TRBD1. This CDR3 contains 17 residues. Germline CDR1 and CDR2: SGHTS and YDEGEE. J gave up 2 bases and V 2 bases, and 8 bases lay outside the gene matches. The CDR3 DNA reads TGTGCCAGCAGCTTAAACAGGGGGCCGGCGGGCAATCAGCCCCAGCATTTT. Translation gives CASSLNRGPAGNQPQHF.